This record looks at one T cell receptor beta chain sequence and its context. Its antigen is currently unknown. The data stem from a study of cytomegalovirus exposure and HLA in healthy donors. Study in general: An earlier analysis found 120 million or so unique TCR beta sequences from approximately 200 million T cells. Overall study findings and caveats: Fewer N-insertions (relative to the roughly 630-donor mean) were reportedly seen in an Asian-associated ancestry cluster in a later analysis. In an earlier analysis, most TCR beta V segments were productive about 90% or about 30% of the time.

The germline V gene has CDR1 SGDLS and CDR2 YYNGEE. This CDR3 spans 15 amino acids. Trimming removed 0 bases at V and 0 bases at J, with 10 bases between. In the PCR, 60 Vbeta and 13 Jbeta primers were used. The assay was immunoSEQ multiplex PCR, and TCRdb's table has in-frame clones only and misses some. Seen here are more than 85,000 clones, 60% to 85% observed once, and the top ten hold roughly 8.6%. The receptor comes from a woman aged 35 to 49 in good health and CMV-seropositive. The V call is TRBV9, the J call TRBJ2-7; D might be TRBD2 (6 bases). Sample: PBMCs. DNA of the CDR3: TGTGCCAGCAGCGTAGCCGGGGGATACTCCTACGAGCAGTACTTC. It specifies CASSVAGGYSYEQYF.